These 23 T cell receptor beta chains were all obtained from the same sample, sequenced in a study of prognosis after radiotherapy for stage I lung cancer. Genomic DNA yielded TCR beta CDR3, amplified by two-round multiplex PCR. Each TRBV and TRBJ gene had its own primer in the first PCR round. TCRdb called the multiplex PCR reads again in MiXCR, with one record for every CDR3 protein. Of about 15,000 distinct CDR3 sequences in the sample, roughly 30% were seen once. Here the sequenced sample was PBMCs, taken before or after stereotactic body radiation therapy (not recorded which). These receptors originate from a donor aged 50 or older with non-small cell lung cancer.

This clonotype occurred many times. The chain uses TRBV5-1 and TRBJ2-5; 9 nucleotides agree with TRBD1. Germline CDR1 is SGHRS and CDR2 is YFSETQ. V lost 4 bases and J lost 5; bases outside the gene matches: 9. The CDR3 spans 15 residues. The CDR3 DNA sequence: TGCGCCAGCAGCATAGAGGACAGGGGCTGGGAGACCCAGTACTTC. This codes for CASSIEDRGWETQYF.

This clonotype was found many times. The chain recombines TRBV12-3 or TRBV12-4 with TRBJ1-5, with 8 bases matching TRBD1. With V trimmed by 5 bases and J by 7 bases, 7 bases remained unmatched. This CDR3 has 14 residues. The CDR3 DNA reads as TGTGCCAGCAGTCGAGGACAGGGCGTCCAGCCCCAGCATTTT. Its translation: CASSRGQGVQPQHF.

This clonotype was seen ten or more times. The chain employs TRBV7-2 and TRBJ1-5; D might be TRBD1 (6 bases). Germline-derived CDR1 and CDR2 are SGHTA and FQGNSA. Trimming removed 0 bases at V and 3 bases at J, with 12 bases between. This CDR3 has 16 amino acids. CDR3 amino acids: CASSLAPQGFNQPQHF. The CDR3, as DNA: TGTGCCAGCAGCTTAGCGCCACAGGGTTTCAATCAGCCCCAGCATTTT.

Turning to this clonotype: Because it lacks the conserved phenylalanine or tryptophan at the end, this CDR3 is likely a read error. DNA for the CDR3: TGTGCCAGCAGCTCCACCGGGACAGGGGCGCGTAATGAGCAGTTCCTC. Translation gives CASSSTGTGARNEQFL. The chain is built from TRBV13 and TRBJ2-1, with TRBD1 identical over 10 bases. The CDR3 runs 16 residues. Trimming took 4 bases from V and 7 from J; bases not matched to a gene: 10. The germline V gene encodes CDR1 PRHDT and CDR2 FYEKMQ (reference sequence).

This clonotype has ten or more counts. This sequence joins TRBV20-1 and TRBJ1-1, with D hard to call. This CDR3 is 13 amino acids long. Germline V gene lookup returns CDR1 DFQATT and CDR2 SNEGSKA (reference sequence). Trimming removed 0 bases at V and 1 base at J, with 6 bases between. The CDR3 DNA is TGCAGTGCTAGAGAAACACCGAACACTGAAGCTTTCTTT. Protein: CSARETPNTEAFF.

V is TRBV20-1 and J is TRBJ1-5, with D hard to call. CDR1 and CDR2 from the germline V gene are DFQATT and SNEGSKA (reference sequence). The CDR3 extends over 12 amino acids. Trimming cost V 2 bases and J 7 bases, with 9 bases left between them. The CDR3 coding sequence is TGCAGTGCTAGACGGAAAGGACAGCCCCAGCATTTT. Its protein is CSARRKGQPQHF.

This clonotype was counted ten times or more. CDR3 sequence (DNA): TGTGCCAGCAGTTCGAGGGGAATAACAACTAATGAAAAACTGTTTTTT. Amino acid sequence: CASSSRGITTNEKLFF. The genes are TRBV6-2 or TRBV6-3 and TRBJ1-4; D might be TRBD1 (5 bases). This CDR3 is 16 amino acids long. Germline lookup yields CDR1 MNHEY and CDR2 SVGEGT. V was pared by 4 bases and J by 0 bases, with 12 bases between.

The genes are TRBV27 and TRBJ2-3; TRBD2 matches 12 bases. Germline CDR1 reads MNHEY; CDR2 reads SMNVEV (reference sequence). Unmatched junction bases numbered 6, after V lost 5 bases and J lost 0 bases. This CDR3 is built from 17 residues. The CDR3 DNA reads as TGTGCCAGCAGTGCAACTAGCGGGAGGCATAGCACAGATACGCAGTATTTT. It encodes CASSATSGRHSTDTQYF.

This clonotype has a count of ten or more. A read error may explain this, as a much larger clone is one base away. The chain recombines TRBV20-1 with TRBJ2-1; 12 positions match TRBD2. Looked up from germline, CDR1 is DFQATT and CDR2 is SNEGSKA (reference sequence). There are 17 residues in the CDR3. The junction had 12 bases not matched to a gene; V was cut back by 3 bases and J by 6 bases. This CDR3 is CSARRLAGVGGSNEQFF. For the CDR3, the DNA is TGCAGTGCTAGGAGACTAGCGGGAGTCGGGGGCAGCAATGAGCAGTTCTTC.

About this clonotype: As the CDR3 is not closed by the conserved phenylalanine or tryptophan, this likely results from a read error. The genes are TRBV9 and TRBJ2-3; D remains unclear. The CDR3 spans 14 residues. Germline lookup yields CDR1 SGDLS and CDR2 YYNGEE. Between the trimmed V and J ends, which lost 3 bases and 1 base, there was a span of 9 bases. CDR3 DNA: TGTGCCAGCAGCGAAGACATCCGCACAGATACGCAGTATTAT. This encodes CASSEDIRTDTQYY.

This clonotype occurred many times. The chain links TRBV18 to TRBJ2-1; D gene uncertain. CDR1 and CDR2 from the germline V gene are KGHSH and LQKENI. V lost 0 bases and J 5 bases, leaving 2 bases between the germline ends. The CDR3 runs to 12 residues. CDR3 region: CASSPPNNEQFF. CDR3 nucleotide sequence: TGTGCCAGCTCACCACCGAACAATGAGCAGTTCTTC.

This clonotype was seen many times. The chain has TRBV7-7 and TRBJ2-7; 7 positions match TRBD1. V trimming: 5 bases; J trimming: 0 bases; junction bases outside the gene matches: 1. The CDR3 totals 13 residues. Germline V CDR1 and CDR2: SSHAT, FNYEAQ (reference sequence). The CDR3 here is CASSRQGSYEQYF. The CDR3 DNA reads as TGTGCCAGCAGCCGACAGGGCTCCTACGAGCAGTACTTC.

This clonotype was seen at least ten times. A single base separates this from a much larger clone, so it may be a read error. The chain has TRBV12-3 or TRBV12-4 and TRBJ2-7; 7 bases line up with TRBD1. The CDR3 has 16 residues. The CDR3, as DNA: TGTGCCAGCAGTCCGGCGGGTGACAGGGACACCTACAAGCAGTACTTC. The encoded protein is CASSPAGDRDTYKQYF.

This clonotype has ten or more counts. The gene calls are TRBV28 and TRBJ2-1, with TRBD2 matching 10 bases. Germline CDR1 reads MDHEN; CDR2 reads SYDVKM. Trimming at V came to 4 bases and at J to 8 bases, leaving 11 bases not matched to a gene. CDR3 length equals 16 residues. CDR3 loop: CASSSSGRAIQYEQFF. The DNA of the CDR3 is TGTGCCAGCAGTTCAAGCGGGAGGGCCATTCAATATGAGCAGTTCTTC.

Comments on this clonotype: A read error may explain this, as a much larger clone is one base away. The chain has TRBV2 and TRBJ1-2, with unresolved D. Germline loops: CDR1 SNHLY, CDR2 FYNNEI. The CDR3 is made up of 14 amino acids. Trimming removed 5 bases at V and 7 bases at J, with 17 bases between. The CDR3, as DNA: TGTGCCAGCAGTAGAGGGTTGGAGTTGGGTGGCTACACCTTC. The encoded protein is CASSRGLELGGYTF.

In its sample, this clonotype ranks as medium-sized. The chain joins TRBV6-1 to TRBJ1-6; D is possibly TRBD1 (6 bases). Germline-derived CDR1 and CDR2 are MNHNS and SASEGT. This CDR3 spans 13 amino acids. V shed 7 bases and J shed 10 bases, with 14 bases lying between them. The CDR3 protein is CASTKKQGSPLHF. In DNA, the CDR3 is TGTGCCAGCACCAAAAAACAGGGATCACCCCTCCACTTT.

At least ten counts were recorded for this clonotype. CDR3 sequence (DNA): TGTGCCAGCAGTACCGTGGAGGGGACTAACTATGGCTACACCTTC. It encodes CASSTVEGTNYGYTF. The chain is built from TRBV28 and TRBJ1-2; possible D gene TRBD1, 5 bases. CDR1 is MDHEN, CDR2 SYDVKM, per germline. Trimming stripped 5 bases from V and 0 bases from J, with 13 bases between. The CDR3 has 15 amino acids.

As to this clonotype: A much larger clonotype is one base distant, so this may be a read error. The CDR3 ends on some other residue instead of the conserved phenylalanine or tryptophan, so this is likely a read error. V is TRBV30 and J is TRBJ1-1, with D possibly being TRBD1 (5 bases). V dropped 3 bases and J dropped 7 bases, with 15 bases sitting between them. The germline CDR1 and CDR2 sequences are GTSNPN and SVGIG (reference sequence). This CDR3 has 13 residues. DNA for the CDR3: TGTGCCTGGAGCCGGGGGGGGACGGGTGAAGCTTTCATT. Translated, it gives CAWSRGGTGEAFI.

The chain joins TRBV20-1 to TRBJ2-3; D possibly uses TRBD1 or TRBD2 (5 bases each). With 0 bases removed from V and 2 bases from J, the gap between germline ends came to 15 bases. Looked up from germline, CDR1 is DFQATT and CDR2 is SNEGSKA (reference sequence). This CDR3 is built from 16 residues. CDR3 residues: CSARDPWGTDTDTQYF. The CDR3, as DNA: TGCAGTGCTAGAGATCCTTGGGGGACGGACACAGATACGCAGTATTTT.

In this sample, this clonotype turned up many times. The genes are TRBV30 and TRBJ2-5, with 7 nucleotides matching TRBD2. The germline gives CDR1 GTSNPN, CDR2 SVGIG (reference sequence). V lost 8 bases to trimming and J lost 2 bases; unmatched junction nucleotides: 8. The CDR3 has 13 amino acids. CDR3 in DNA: TGTGCCAGGGAGGGTAGCCGGCAAGAGACCCAGTACTTC. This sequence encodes CAREGSRQETQYF.

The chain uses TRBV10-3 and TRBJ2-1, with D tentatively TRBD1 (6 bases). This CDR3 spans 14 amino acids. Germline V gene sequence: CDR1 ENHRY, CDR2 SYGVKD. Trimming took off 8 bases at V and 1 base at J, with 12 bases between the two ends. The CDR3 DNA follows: TGTGCCATCTCAGGGGCCATTTCCTACAATGAGCAGTTCTTC. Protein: CAISGAISYNEQFF.

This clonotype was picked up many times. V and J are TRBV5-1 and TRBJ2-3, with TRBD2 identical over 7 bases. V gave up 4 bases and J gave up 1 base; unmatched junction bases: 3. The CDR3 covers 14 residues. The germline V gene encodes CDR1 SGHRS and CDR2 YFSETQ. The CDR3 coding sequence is TGCGCCAGCAGCAAACTAGCGCGCACAGATACGCAGTATTTT. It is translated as CASSKLARTDTQYF.

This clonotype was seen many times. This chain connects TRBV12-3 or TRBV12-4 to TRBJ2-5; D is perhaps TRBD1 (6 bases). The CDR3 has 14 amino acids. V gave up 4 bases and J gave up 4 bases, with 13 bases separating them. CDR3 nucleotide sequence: TGTGCCAGCAGTTACAGGGCTCGGGGAGAGACCCAGTACTTC. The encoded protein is CASSYRARGETQYF.